The 13 T cell receptor beta chains reported below all come from one sample, sequenced in a study of blood T cell repertoires in COVID-19. The table came from immunoSEQ multiplex PCR; TCRdb's copy has only in-frame clones and leaves some out. In the table there are about 160,000 clones, 60% to 80% of which are singletons. The source material was peripheral blood. These receptors were taken from a man in his 70s with acute or convalescent COVID-19.

There are a few counts of this clone. This chain links TRBV27 with TRBJ1-1, with D uncertain. Trimming pared 3 bases from V and 0 bases from J, leaving 5 bases between. The germline V gene encodes CDR1 MNHEY and CDR2 SMNVEV (reference sequence). This CDR3 is built from 13 residues. The CDR3, as DNA: TGTGCCAGCAGTTTTGGGCTGAACACTGAAGCTTTCTTT. Its translation: CASSFGLNTEAFF.

The chain has TRBV5-8 and TRBJ1-6; TRBD1 matches 7 bases. CDR3 length: 15 residues. Germline trimming cut 4 bases from V and 3 bases from J; bases unmatched to any gene: 4. Looked up from germline, CDR1 is SGHTS and CDR2 is YDEGEE. CDR3 sequence reads: CASSVTGLYNSPLHF. For the CDR3, the DNA is TGTGCCAGCAGCGTGACAGGGCTCTATAATTCACCCCTCCACTTT.

The chain carries TRBV19 and TRBJ2-5, with 13 bases that match TRBD2. This CDR3 is built from 17 residues. With 5 bases clipped from V and 3 bases from J, the junction kept 9 bases outside the gene matches. Germline CDR1 and CDR2: LNHDA and SQIVND (reference sequence). CDR3 in DNA: TGTGCCAGTAGTGAAACTAGCGGGAGGGCGGAAAAAGAGACCCAGTACTTC. It yields the protein CASSETSGRAEKETQYF. The entire variable domain, with the rest obtained from reference TRBV19 and TRBJ2-5, is as follows: DGGITQSPKYLFRKEGQNVTLSCEQNLNHDAMYWYRQDPGQGLRLIYYSQIVNDFQKGDIAEGYSVSREKKESFPLTVTSAQKNPTAFYLCASSETSGRAEKETQYFGPGTRLLVL.

The chain carries TRBV11-2 and TRBJ2-3; possibly TRBD2 for D (5 bases). V lost 0 bases and J lost 10, with 14 bases in between. The CDR3 has 14 residues. CDR1 is SGHAT and CDR2 is FQNNGV in the germline V gene. The CDR3 region is CASSLDPAVGAQYF. The CDR3 DNA is TGTGCCAGCAGCTTAGATCCTGCGGTCGGGGCGCAGTATTTT.

This chain uses TRBV5-1 with TRBJ1-5, with a tentative D call TRBD1 (6 bases). V was cut by 5 bases and J by 7 bases, with 16 bases left in between. Germline V gene lookup returns CDR1 SGHRS and CDR2 YFSETQ. The CDR3 covers 14 residues. CDR3 loop: CASSQTPRGQPQHF. The CDR3 DNA reads TGCGCCAGCAGTCAAACACCCAGGGGACAGCCCCAGCATTTT.

This chain uses TRBV27 with TRBJ2-6, with 8 bases lining up with TRBD1. Germline-derived CDR1 and CDR2 are MNHEY and SMNVEV (reference sequence). The CDR3 length is 15 residues. Trimming took 5 bases from V and 4 from J; bases not matched to a gene: 4. The CDR3 bases are TGTGCCAGCAGTCAGGACAGGGCAGGGGCCAACGTCCTGACTTTC. It specifies CASSQDRAGANVLTF.

The V gene is TRBV19, the J gene TRBJ2-1; D is ambiguous. V lost 5 bases and J 1 base, leaving 6 bases between the germline ends. The CDR3 runs to 13 residues. In germline, CDR1 is LNHDA, CDR2 SQIVND (reference sequence). CDR3 nucleotide sequence: TGTGCCAGTAGTCTGACTTCCTACAATGAGCAGTTCTTC. Its protein product is CASSLTSYNEQFF.

J is TRBJ1-3 and V is TRBV7-8; D is unresolved. V was shortened by 4 bases and J by 4 bases, with 17 bases between the two germline ends. CDR1 is SGHVS, CDR2 FQNEAQ, per germline. CDR3 size: 16 residues. The CDR3 nucleotides are TGTGCCAGCAGCTCCGAAGGAGACCTTGTGGGAAACACCATATATTTT. It encodes CASSSEGDLVGNTIYF.

The sample holds a few counts of this clone. This chain joins TRBV4-1 and TRBJ1-5, with TRBD1 identical over 8 bases. The CDR3 totals 18 residues. V lost 3 bases and J lost 1; bases outside the gene matches: 11. CDR1 is MGHRA and CDR2 is YSYEKL in the germline V gene. CDR3 in amino acids: CASSQTTPDRGSNQPQHF. The CDR3 nucleotides read TGCGCCAGCAGCCAGACAACGCCAGACAGGGGAAGCAATCAGCCCCAGCATTTT.

The chain is built from TRBV7-2 and TRBJ1-2, with TRBD1 matching 8 bases. The germline gives CDR1 SGHTA, CDR2 FQGNSA. The CDR3 is 13 residues long. V lost 3 bases, J lost 8 bases, and 5 bases stayed unmatched. For the CDR3, the DNA is TGTGCCAGCAGCTTCGGCAGGGGGCGGGGCTACACCTTC. This encodes CASSFGRGRGYTF.

The gene calls are TRBV10-1 and TRBJ1-1; D gene ambiguous. Between the trimmed V and J ends, which lost 6 bases and 2 bases, there was a span of 16 bases. The CDR3 spans 15 residues. From germline, CDR1 is WNHNN and CDR2 SYGVQD (reference sequence). CDR3 DNA: TGCGCCAGCAGGGAAAATGCGGGGTCCAACACTGAAGCTTTCTTT. Its protein is CASRENAGSNTEAFF.

The chain has TRBV9 and TRBJ1-5; 7 bases agree with TRBD1. CDR1 is SGDLS, CDR2 YYNGEE, per germline. This CDR3 is built from 15 residues. V lost 0 bases to trimming and J lost 6 bases; unmatched junction nucleotides: 6. DNA for the CDR3: TGTGCCAGCAGCGTAGGCAGGGGGAAAGGTCAGCCCCAGCATTTT. It specifies CASSVGRGKGQPQHF.

For the CDR3, the DNA is TGTGCCACCGAACAGGGTGGTGGTGATGCCCAGTACTTC. Protein sequence: CATEQGGGDAQYF. V gene TRBV10-3 combines with J gene TRBJ2-5, with D possibly matching TRBD1 (6 bases). V was trimmed by 10 bases and J by 9 bases, leaving 21 bases between them. Germline V gene lookup returns CDR1 ENHRY and CDR2 SYGVKD. The CDR3 is made up of 13 amino acids.